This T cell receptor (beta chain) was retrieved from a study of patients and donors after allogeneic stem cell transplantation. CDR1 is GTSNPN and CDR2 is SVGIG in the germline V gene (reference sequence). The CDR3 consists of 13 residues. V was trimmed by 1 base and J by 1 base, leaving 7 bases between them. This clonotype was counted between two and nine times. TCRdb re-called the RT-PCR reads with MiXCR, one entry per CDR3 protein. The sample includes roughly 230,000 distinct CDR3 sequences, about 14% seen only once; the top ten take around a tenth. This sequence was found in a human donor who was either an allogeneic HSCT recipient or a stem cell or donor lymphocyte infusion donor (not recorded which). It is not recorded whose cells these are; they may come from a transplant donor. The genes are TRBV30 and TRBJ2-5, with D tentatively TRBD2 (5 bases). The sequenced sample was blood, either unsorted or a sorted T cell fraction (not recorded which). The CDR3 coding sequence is TGTGCCTGGAGTGGGACTTCCCAAGAGACCCAGTACTTC. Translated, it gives CAWSGTSQETQYF.